Listed below are T cell receptor beta chains from one sample, sequenced in a study of early T cells in non-severe SARS-CoV-2 infection. Each CDR3 protein is one row after TCRdb ran MiXCR on the 5' RACE reads. The data contain about 25,000 distinct CDR3 sequences, roughly 4.3% of them singletons. Material for sequencing was whole blood. These receptors came from an adult who was a healthcare worker with PCR-confirmed SARS-CoV-2 infection or an uninfected control (not recorded which). CDR3s include the opening cysteine and the closing phenylalanine or tryptophan. A D gene is named only where the DNA matches it firmly. A row's size may be missing; if present it is once, few, many or a size class.

CDR3: CASSFPEDTQYF; DNA: TGTGCCAGCAGTTTTCCGGAGGATACGCAGTATTTT; D: NA; V: TRBV12-3/TRBV12-4; size: many; J: TRBJ2-3
CDR3: CASTPTVNTEAFF; DNA: TGTGCCAGCACCCCGACAGTAAACACTGAAGCTTTCTTT; D: NA; V: TRBV7-9; size: many; J: TRBJ1-1
CDR3: CASRRYRGHQETQYF; DNA: TGTGCCAGCAGAAGATACAGGGGGCATCAAGAGACCCAGTACTTC; D: TRBD1; V: TRBV12-3/TRBV12-4; size: many; J: TRBJ2-5
CDR3: CASSRDREGEKLFF; DNA: TGTGCCAGCAGTCGGGACAGGGAGGGTGAAAAACTGTTTTTT; D: TRBD1; V: TRBV28; size: few; J: TRBJ1-4
CDR3: CSALRGQGSNGELFF; DNA: TGCAGTGCTCTAAGGGGACAGGGTTCTAACGGGGAGCTGTTTTTT; D: TRBD1; V: TRBV20-1; size: many; J: TRBJ2-2
CDR3: CAIRAAGGELFF; DNA: TGTGCCATCAGAGCCGCGGGCGGGGAGCTGTTTTTT; D: NA; V: TRBV10-3; size: many; J: TRBJ2-2
CDR3: CAGRTGTEETQYF; DNA: TGCGCCGGAAGAACCGGGACAGAAGAGACCCAGTACTTC; D: TRBD1; V: TRBV5-1; size: NA; J: TRBJ2-5
CDR3: CSALNDRSGTDTQYF; DNA: TGCAGTGCTCTGAACGACAGGTCTGGCACAGATACGCAGTATTTT; D: NA; V: TRBV20-1; size: few; J: TRBJ2-3
CDR3: CASSQDGGRGIYNEQFF; DNA: TGTGCCAGCAGCCAAGATGGGGGAAGGGGGATATACAATGAGCAGTTCTTC; D: NA; V: TRBV14; size: NA; J: TRBJ2-1
CDR3: CASSQEHGNEKLFF; DNA: TGTGCCAGCAGCCAAGAACATGGGAATGAAAAACTGTTTTTT; D: NA; V: TRBV4-2; size: many; J: TRBJ1-4
CDR3: CASSLPGLEAFF; DNA: TGTGCCAGCAGCTTGCCGGGACTTGAAGCTTTCTTT; D: NA; V: TRBV5-4; size: many; J: TRBJ1-1
CDR3: CASSLGDTKTYEQYF; DNA: TGCGCCAGCAGCTTGGGGGACACCAAAACGTACGAGCAGTACTTC; D: NA; V: TRBV5-1; size: many; J: TRBJ2-7
CDR3: CASSQSRVAGELFF; DNA: TGTGCCAGCAGCCAATCTCGGGTCGCCGGGGAGCTGTTTTTT; D: NA; V: TRBV16; size: NA; J: TRBJ2-2
CDR3: CAGGTSGANVLTF; DNA: TGTGCCGGGGGAACTTCTGGGGCCAACGTCCTGACTTTC; D: NA; V: TRBV7-2; size: many; J: TRBJ2-6
CDR3: CASSVGGNSYNEQFF; DNA: TGTGCCAGCAGCGTAGGGGGTAACTCCTACAATGAGCAGTTCTTC; D: NA; V: TRBV9; size: many; J: TRBJ2-1
CDR3: CASYDSGTEAFF; DNA: TGTGCCAGCTACGATTCGGGTACTGAAGCTTTCTTT; D: NA; V: TRBV28; size: many; J: TRBJ1-1
CDR3: CASSLIAHQQETQYF; DNA: TGTGCCAGCAGCTTAATAGCGCACCAACAAGAGACCCAGTACTTC; D: NA; V: TRBV7-2; size: many; J: TRBJ2-5
CDR3: CASSQVDMGLANYNEQFF; DNA: TGCGCCAGCAGCCAAGTTGATATGGGACTAGCGAATTACAATGAGCAGTTCTTC; D: TRBD2; V: TRBV4-1; size: NA; J: TRBJ2-1
CDR3: CASSRGLAGGADTQYF; DNA: TGTGCCAGCAGTCGAGGACTAGCGGGAGGTGCAGATACGCAGTATTTT; D: TRBD2; V: TRBV6-5; size: many; J: TRBJ2-3
CDR3: CASSQDGAGSGNTIYF; DNA: TGCGCCAGCAGCCAAGATGGGGCAGGGTCTGGAAACACCATATATTTT; D: NA; V: TRBV4-3; size: many; J: TRBJ1-3
CDR3: CSARVTGDNNQPQHF; DNA: TGCAGTGCTAGAGTAACAGGGGATAACAATCAGCCCCAGCATTTT; D: TRBD1; V: TRBV20-1; size: few; J: TRBJ1-5
CDR3: CASSLNGAAGEAFF; DNA: TGTGCCAGCAGCTTGAACGGGGCCGCGGGTGAAGCTTTCTTT; D: NA; V: TRBV5-5; size: many; J: TRBJ1-1
CDR3: CASSTGANQYEQYF; DNA: TGTGCCAGCTCAACGGGGGCCAATCAATACGAGCAGTACTTC; D: NA; V: TRBV18; size: many; J: TRBJ2-7
CDR3: CASSQEGARGNSPLHF; DNA: TGCGCCAGCAGCCAAGAGGGGGCGCGTGGCAATTCACCCCTCCACTTT; D: NA; V: TRBV4-3; size: NA; J: TRBJ1-6
CDR3: CATSDYRGNEQFF; DNA: TGTGCCACCAGTGATTACAGGGGCAATGAGCAGTTCTTC; D: TRBD1; V: TRBV24-1; size: many; J: TRBJ2-1
CDR3: CASSLTGSGANVLTF; DNA: TGTGCCAGCAGCCTAACAGGATCAGGGGCCAACGTCCTGACTTTC; D: NA; V: TRBV2; size: many; J: TRBJ2-6
CDR3: CASSSQGIGYEQFF; DNA: TGTGCCAGCAGCTCACAGGGAATTGGGTATGAGCAGTTCTTC; D: NA; V: TRBV7-9; size: NA; J: TRBJ2-1
CDR3: CASSQTSGSVRELFF; DNA: TGCGCCAGCAGCCAAACTAGCGGGAGCGTCAGGGAGCTGTTTTTT; D: TRBD2; V: TRBV4-1; size: many; J: TRBJ2-2
CDR3: CASSPGGNSNQPQHF; DNA: TGTGCCAGCAGCCCCGGGGGAAATAGCAATCAGCCCCAGCATTTT; D: NA; V: TRBV27; size: many; J: TRBJ1-5
CDR3: CASSIDRASSGYEQYF; DNA: TGTGCCAGTAGTATAGATCGGGCTAGTAGCGGCTACGAGCAGTACTTC; D: NA; V: TRBV19; size: few; J: TRBJ2-7
CDR3: CASSPGTDTDTQYF; DNA: TGTGCCAGCTCACCAGGGACAGACACAGATACGCAGTATTTT; D: TRBD1; V: TRBV18; size: many; J: TRBJ2-3
CDR3: CASSPRAGSSSEAFF; DNA: TGTGCCAGCTCACCACGGGCAGGGAGCTCGTCTGAAGCTTTCTTT; D: NA; V: TRBV18; size: many; J: TRBJ1-1
CDR3: CASSWTSLNTGELFF; DNA: TGTGCCAGCAGCTGGACTAGCCTGAACACCGGGGAGCTGTTTTTT; D: TRBD2; V: TRBV7-8; size: many; J: TRBJ2-2
CDR3: CASSLGPNNEQFF; DNA: TGTGCCAGCAGTTTAGGACCCAACAATGAGCAGTTCTTC; D: NA; V: TRBV27; size: many; J: TRBJ2-1
CDR3: CASSLGHPPNEQFF; DNA: TGTGCCAGCAGCTTGGGGCATCCCCCCAATGAGCAGTTCTTC; D: NA; V: TRBV7-9; size: many; J: TRBJ2-1
CDR3: CSAPLATGELFF; DNA: TGCAGTGCACCACTGGCCACCGGGGAGCTGTTTTTT; D: NA; V: TRBV20-1; size: many; J: TRBJ2-2
CDR3: CATSRKATGGGGEAFF; DNA: TGTGCCACCAGCAGGAAAGCGACAGGGGGCGGAGGTGAAGCTTTCTTT; D: TRBD1; V: TRBV15; size: many; J: TRBJ1-1
CDR3: CASSLGLSTGAYNEQFF; DNA: TGCGCCAGCAGCTTGGGGTTGTCGACAGGGGCCTACAATGAGCAGTTCTTC; D: TRBD1; V: TRBV5-1; size: many; J: TRBJ2-1
CDR3: CASSYRETQYF; DNA: TGTGCCAGCAGTTACCGGGAGACCCAGTACTTC; D: NA; V: TRBV6-6; size: many; J: TRBJ2-5
CDR3: CASSSQGAKEAFF; DNA: TGCGCCAGCAGCTCCCAGGGGGCTAAGGAAGCTTTCTTT; D: TRBD1; V: TRBV4-3; size: many; J: TRBJ1-1
CDR3: CASSVGPYGYNEQFF; DNA: TGTGCCAGCAGTGTAGGGCCCTACGGTTACAATGAGCAGTTCTTC; D: NA; V: TRBV27; size: many; J: TRBJ2-1
CDR3: CASSFVAAISAEQFF; DNA: TGTGCCAGCAGCTTCGTAGCCGCGATATCTGCTGAGCAGTTCTTC; D: NA; V: TRBV7-6; size: many; J: TRBJ2-1
CDR3: CSASGAVGVNEAFF; DNA: TGCAGTGCTAGCGGGGCAGTGGGGGTTAATGAAGCTTTCTTT; D: NA; V: TRBV20-1; size: NA; J: TRBJ1-1
CDR3: CASRAAGANVLTF; DNA: TGTGCCAGCAGGGCTGCCGGGGCCAACGTCCTGACTTTC; D: NA; V: TRBV27; size: many; J: TRBJ2-6
CDR3: CATSRVNQPQHF; DNA: TGTGCCACCAGCAGAGTAAATCAGCCCCAGCATTTT; D: NA; V: TRBV15; size: many; J: TRBJ1-5
CDR3: CASRDRGREQYF; DNA: TGTGCCAGCCGGGACAGGGGGCGCGAGCAGTACTTC; D: TRBD1; V: TRBV19; size: many; J: TRBJ2-7
CDR3: CASSTRTGRNQPQHF; DNA: TGTGCCAGCAGCACAAGGACAGGGCGCAATCAGCCCCAGCATTTT; D: TRBD1; V: TRBV28; size: few; J: TRBJ1-5
CDR3: CASTPPGTLEQFF; DNA: TGTGCCAGCACCCCCCCCGGAACGCTTGAGCAGTTCTTC; D: NA; V: TRBV7-2; size: many; J: TRBJ2-1
CDR3: CASSQDFFGTHQETQYF; DNA: TGTGCCAGCAGCCAAGATTTTTTCGGCACCCACCAAGAGACCCAGTACTTC; D: NA; V: TRBV14; size: many; J: TRBJ2-5
CDR3: CASSFQSGTSTDTQYF; DNA: TGTGCCAGCAGCTTCCAAAGCGGGACTAGCACAGATACGCAGTATTTT; D: TRBD2; V: TRBV7-2; size: many; J: TRBJ2-3
CDR3: CASSLGQHTDTQYF; DNA: TGTGCCAGCAGCTTGGGACAGCACACAGATACGCAGTATTTT; D: NA; V: TRBV5-6; size: NA; J: TRBJ2-3
CDR3: CASSKGTSGEEQFF; DNA: TGTGCCAGCAGCAAAGGGACTAGCGGGGAGGAGCAGTTCTTC; D: TRBD2; V: TRBV7-3; size: many; J: TRBJ2-1
CDR3: CASSRYGQGATEAFF; DNA: TGTGCCAGTAGTAGGTATGGACAGGGGGCTACTGAAGCTTTCTTT; D: TRBD1; V: TRBV19; size: few; J: TRBJ1-1
CDR3: CSARPPQGYGYTF; DNA: TGCAGTGCTAGACCGCCCCAGGGCTATGGCTACACCTTC; D: NA; V: TRBV20-1; size: many; J: TRBJ1-2
CDR3: CASRLAGVTEAFF; DNA: TGTGCCAGCAGATTAGCAGGGGTCACTGAAGCTTTCTTT; D: NA; V: TRBV12-3/TRBV12-4; size: many; J: TRBJ1-1
CDR3: CASSSYPGPRSFSYNEQFF; DNA: TGTGCCAGCAGCTCATATCCGGGGCCACGCTCCTTCTCCTACAATGAGCAGTTCTTC; D: NA; V: TRBV7-9; size: many; J: TRBJ2-1
CDR3: CASSYSYSNRYEQYF; DNA: TGTGCCAGCAGTTACTCGTACTCTAACCGCTACGAGCAGTACTTC; D: NA; V: TRBV6-5; size: many; J: TRBJ2-7
CDR3: CASSQDRASEYEQFF; DNA: TGTGCCAGCAGCCAAGATCGGGCTAGCGAGTATGAGCAGTTCTTC; D: NA; V: TRBV4-2; size: many; J: TRBJ2-1